The T cell receptor beta chain under discussion was sequenced for a study of human T cells and chemical hapten exposure listed by TCRdb under 2021. Background for the entire study: For sensitization, 2% DPC in acetone was applied to a 2 cm by 2 cm area of upper inner arm skin. Weekly therapeutic DPC doses were additionally applied to the scalp of patients throughout the approximately 25-week study period. Patch testing was performed on the upper back with Finn chambers containing 0.01% DPC, and the patch tests were scored after 6 days according to International Contact Dermatitis Research Group standards. The mostly female patient cohort included alopecia areata with under or over 50% scalp involvement, alopecia totalis and alopecia universalis. Libraries were pooled for sequencing, and per-sample TCR yields varied mainly because of small differences in library volumes within the pool. Peripheral blood TCR repertoire changes were tracked in vivo in alopecia patients during primary and secondary sensitization to the hapten diphenylcyclopropenone (DPC). Blood samples were taken from patients before sensitization (week 0) and then at 2, 6 and about 24 weeks after DPC sensitization. Blood for TCR sequencing was provided by twenty-nine alopecia patients at one to four time points (pre-sensitization, 2, 6 and 24 weeks).

This specimen's time point label, interpreted: patch test 1, 2 weeks after DPC sensitization. Read against the paper, the sample's treatment or condition label means: therapeutic diphenylcyclopropenone sensitization with weekly scalp DPC. At each patch-test visit, blood was drawn before the patch test was applied. Eligible patients were aged 18 to 70, diagnosed with alopecia, deemed suitable for DPC therapy, and excluded if pregnant. Unfractionated whole blood was collected in Tempus Blood RNA tubes, and total RNA was extracted from that blood. The method was RACE. TCRdb records NextSeq 500 as the sequencer. Library preparation attached unique molecular identifiers to individual cDNA molecules for quantitative, reproducible TCR counting. For every blood RNA sample, sequencing covered both the TCR alpha and TCR beta chains. On the authors' methods: The median number of TCRs per sample was approximately 93,000, ranging from about 20,000 to 750,000. The Decombinator software suite was used to annotate the V, J and CDR3 of the TCR reads. For the PS versus PT1 abundance plots, all samples were subsampled to the same number of TCRs (28,000). Expanded TCRs were defined as absent before sensitization and observed at least eight times at the 2-week time point. TCRdb reworked the public reads: Q25 trimming with fastp, MiXCR clone assembly, productive beta chains retained. Rows with one shared CDR3 protein collapse into an entry with the most common genes and DNA. TCRdb, not the original authors, processed these V and J calls. The sample records roughly 100,000 distinct CDR3 sequences, more than 9.5% of which are singletons. The ten largest clonotypes hold around 3.5% of the sample.

From the germline V gene, CDR1 is MNHEY and CDR2 is SVGAGI. The CDR3 sequence holds 15 residues, the cysteine and phenylalanine included. Only the CDR3 DNA is retained, 45 bases long and in frame from the first base. The V end gives up 4 bases and the J end 6 bases, leaving 5 bases in the junction not matched to a gene. The paper as a whole reports these results and caveats: Repeated subsampling changed both the strength of the expansion versus patch-test correlation and the threshold at which the correlation became significant. No change with DPC sensitization was found in the number of TCRs above 1 in 1000 frequency, and no evidence of global repertoire structure alterations was found. Patch test score correlated positively with the number of PT1 expanded TCRs, reaching significance at thresholds 8, 16 and 32 but not at 4. Because every patient had alopecia, a presumed autoimmune disease, the patients' immune response might differ from that of healthy individuals. Significantly more large CDR3 similarity clusters were formed by expanded TCRs than by pre-sensitization or healthy control sets, consistent with antigen-driven responses.

This clonotype was recorded a few times. Its antigen remains unidentified. The record has no base qualities; no much larger clone is one base away. The receptor chain draws on TRBV6-5 and TRBJ2-3, with 12 junctional bases fitting TRBD1. This material consisted of whole blood, taken in connection with sensitization to the hapten diphenylcyclopropenone (DPC). The source of this sequence is a woman between 40 and 55 years old with alopecia areata. Some clones in this sample may be carry-over from other donors' samples. The DNA reads as follows: TGTGCCAGCAGTTCCCAGGGACAGGGGGCTGATACGCAGTATTTT. Translation gives CASSSQGQGADTQYF.